The T cell receptor beta chain under discussion was sequenced for a study of shared clonotypes between healthy human individuals. General observations from the study: Blood was the sole source, and tissue repertoires probably differ. Generally, estimated richness proved larger in naive subsets than it did in memory subsets.

Terminally differentiated effector memory CD45RA+ cells were left out of the naive CD8 fraction, which was CD45RO-negative and positively selected for CCR7. Per the authors' pipeline: Junction-only sequences without quality scores came from ImmunoSEQ, so filtering differed. Libraries were prepared by immunoSEQ multiplex PCR; TCRdb keeps only in-frame clonotypes and omits some of them. V and J calls and clone size are given by that table; D and trimming were obtained from the DNA. The sample carries millions of clones, just under 95% recorded once. Turning to this clone: Its antigen is currently unknown. This sample also contains other DNA sequences that code for the same CDR3.

The clonotype originates from a man in his late teens or twenties in good health. The sequencing input was naive CD8+ T cells sorted from blood.

The CDR3 sequence is CASSLAPDEQYF. The CDR3 DNA reads as TGTGCCAGCAGCTTAGCCCCGGACGAGCAGTACTTC. This chain uses TRBV11-1 with TRBJ2-7; D unresolved. V shed 0 bases and J shed 5 bases, with 5 bases lying between them. CDR3 length: 12 amino acids. CDR1 and CDR2 (germline): SGHAT, FQDESV (reference sequence).